This TCR beta chain was identified in a study of early T cells in non-severe SARS-CoV-2 infection. Overall study: It was bulk RNA from unsorted whole blood that was sequenced, and the chains were unpaired.

This clonotype was observed a handful of times. Tagging with unique molecular identifiers was applied to individual cDNA molecules. TCRdb reanalysed the 5' RACE reads using MiXCR and keeps one entry per CDR3 protein. The profile shows over 45,000 distinct CDR3 sequences, 10% to 13% of them singletons. V dropped 5 bases and J dropped 3; count of bases not matched to a gene: 2. Germline assignment: CDR1 SQVTM and CDR2 ANQGSEA. The CDR3 runs to 13 residues. This TCR was recovered from an adult who was a healthcare worker with PCR-confirmed SARS-CoV-2 infection or an uninfected control (not recorded which). This sequence joins TRBV29-1 and TRBJ2-7; 12 bases line up with TRBD2. Sequences were obtained from whole blood. In nucleotides, the CDR3 is TGCAGCGTTCGGACTAGCGGGGACTACGAGCAGTACTTC. Translating it yields CSVRTSGDYEQYF.